In its sample, the clone carrying this T cell receptor (beta chain) was seen once. These data originate in a study of OX40 agonist ivuxolimab in advanced cancers. Profiled with immunoSEQ multiplex PCR; TCRdb holds only in-frame clones, not every one. The sample shows tens of thousands of clones, roughly 89% of them seen only once. The sequencing here drew on CD4+ or CD8+ T cells sorted from blood, taken in a trial of the OX40 agonist ivuxolimab. The source is an adult with an advanced solid tumor such as melanoma, head and neck, liver or kidney cancer.

The CDR3 is CASSVRDRKGYTF. CDR3 DNA sequence: TGTGCCAGCAGCGTCCGGGACAGAAAAGGCTACACCTTC. The genes are TRBV7-2 and TRBJ1-2, with TRBD1 identical over 7 bases. The CDR3 has 13 residues. The germline V gene encodes CDR1 SGHTA and CDR2 FQGNSA. V lost 5 bases and J lost 8; bases outside the gene matches: 8. The variable domain in full, completed from reference TRBV7-2 and TRBJ1-2, reads GAGVSQSPSNKVTEKGKDVELRCDPISGHTALYWYRQSLGQGLEFLIYFQGNSAPDKSGLPSDRFSAERTGGSVSTLTIQRTQQEDSAVYLCASSVRDRKGYTFGSGTRLTVV.